This T cell receptor (beta chain) is drawn from a study of cytomegalovirus exposure and HLA in healthy donors. Study at large: An earlier analysis found fewer than 140 million unique TCR beta sequences from approximately 190 million T cells. Whole-study findings and limits: It was in a later analysis that TCR association rates were seen to vary by HLA locus, highest for DRB1 and lowest for HLA-C.

The CDR3 is 16 amino acids in total, end residues counted. CDR1 and CDR2 from the germline V gene are MDHEN and SYDVKM. Amplification used 60 Vbeta primers and 13 Jbeta primers. Assay: immunoSEQ multiplex PCR; the TCRdb copy retains only in-frame clones and omits some. The sample shows some 120,000 clones, around 83% of them seen only once. About this clone: What it recognizes is unknown. It is unclear where the CDR3 begins or ends on the DNA, so no DNA is shown, and the CDR3 is as TCRdb lists it.

V gene TRBV28 combines with J gene TRBJ2-5; the table's D call, TRBD2, was not checked against the DNA. Sequenced: PBMCs. The TCR originated in a woman younger than 30 in good health and CMV-seropositive. The chain's CDR3 is CASSSSTEGIQETQYF.